This T cell receptor beta chain was identified during a study of shared clonotypes between healthy human individuals. Study-level background: The donors, a couple of women and a few men, were aged 18 to 49. Each donor had three CD4 naive, three CD4 memory, two CD8 naive and one CD8 memory plate.

This CDR3 is built from 16 residues. Germline CDR1 is WNHNN and CDR2 is SYGVQD (reference sequence). V was pared by 6 bases and J by 4 bases, with 13 bases of the junction left unmatched. The repertoire was sequenced with immunoSEQ multiplex PCR; TCRdb's copy has only in-frame clones and lacks some. The sample lists some 2,400,000 clones, more than 90% occurring once. Sequenced input: naive CD4+ T cells sorted from blood. Subset of the sample: CD45RA+ positively selected. The source is a man between 18 and 29 years old in good health. The rearrangement links TRBV10-1 to TRBJ1-2; TRBD1 aligns across 8 bases. The CDR3 nucleotides read TGCGCCAGCAGCGCCGTGTTGGACAGGGCCCGCTATGGCTACACCTTC. This codes for CASSAVLDRARYGYTF.